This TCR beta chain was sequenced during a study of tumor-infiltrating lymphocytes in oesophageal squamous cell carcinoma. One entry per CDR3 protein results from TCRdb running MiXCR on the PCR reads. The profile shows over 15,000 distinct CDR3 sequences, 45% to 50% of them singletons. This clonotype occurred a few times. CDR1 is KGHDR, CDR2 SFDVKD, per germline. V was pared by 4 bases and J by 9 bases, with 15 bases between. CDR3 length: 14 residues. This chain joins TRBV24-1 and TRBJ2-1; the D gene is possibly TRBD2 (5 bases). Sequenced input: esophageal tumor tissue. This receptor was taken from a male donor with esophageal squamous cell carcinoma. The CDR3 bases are TGTGCCACCAGTGAGCGGGCCCCCATGGGTGAGCAGTTCTTC. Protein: CATSERAPMGEQFF.